These 10 T cell receptor beta chains were sequenced from one sample in a study of blood T cell repertoires in COVID-19. The method was immunoSEQ multiplex PCR; TCRdb's version includes in-frame clones alone and lacks a portion of them. Here the sample spans 80,000 or so clones, 86% being singletons. The source material was peripheral blood. These TCRs come from a woman aged 55-70 years with acute or convalescent COVID-19.

The chain uses TRBV11-3 and TRBJ2-1; tentatively, D is TRBD1 (5 bases). V lost 1 base and J 8 bases, leaving 12 bases between the germline ends. The germline V gene encodes CDR1 SGHNT and CDR2 YENEEA. The CDR3 consists of 14 residues. CDR3 nucleotides: TGTGCCAGCAGCTTAGGTGGGGCCGCGGATGAGCAGTTCTTC. It encodes CASSLGGAADEQFF.

This rearrangement joins TRBV5-6 to TRBJ2-1, with D perhaps TRBD2 (5 bases). This CDR3 spans 15 amino acids. Germline V gene data show CDR1 as SGHDT and CDR2 as YYEEEE. V was shortened by 7 bases and J by 5 bases, with 19 bases between the two germline ends. The CDR3 here is CASEFQGGLHNEQFF. The CDR3 coding sequence is TGTGCCAGCGAATTCCAAGGAGGTCTTCACAATGAGCAGTTCTTC.

This chain joins TRBV7-2 and TRBJ1-3, with TRBD1 matching over 8 bases. The ends lost 2 bases at V and 2 bases at J; junction bases unmatched: 5. Germline CDR1 reads SGHTA; CDR2 reads FQGNSA. The CDR3 sequence is 16 residues long. CDR3 region: CASSLNPGGPGNTIYF. CDR3 bases: TGTGCCAGCAGCTTAAATCCAGGGGGCCCTGGAAACACCATATATTTT.

This clone was recorded once. V usage is TRBV7-3 and J usage is TRBJ2-7, with a possible D match to TRBD1 (6 bases). Germline V gene data show CDR1 as SGHTA and CDR2 as FQGTGA. Trimming took off 3 bases at V and 2 bases at J, with 8 bases between the two ends. This CDR3 has 13 amino acids. CDR3 coding DNA: TGTGCCAGCAGCTTCACAGGGACCTACGAGCAGTACTTC. Amino acid sequence: CASSFTGTYEQYF. Looking up the rest from reference TRBV7-3 and TRBJ2-7 gives the full variable domain: GAGVSQTPSNKVTEKGKYVELRCDPISGHTALYWYRQSLGQGPEFLIYFQGTGAADDSGLPNDRFFAVRPEGSVSTLKIQRTERGDSAVYLCASSFTGTYEQYFGPGTRLTVT.

This chain connects TRBV28 to TRBJ1-6, with 10 bases matching TRBD1. Germline CDR1 reads MDHEN; CDR2 reads SYDVKM. Trimming removed 6 bases from V and 10 bases from J; junction bases left unmatched: 6. The CDR3 is 14 residues long. The CDR3 here is CASRSGQGYSPLHF. CDR3 sequence (DNA): TGTGCCAGCAGGTCGGGACAGGGGTACTCACCCCTCCACTTT.

This chain links TRBV19 with TRBJ2-1; TRBD1 matches 7 bases. After removal of 3 bases from V and 6 bases from J, the junction contained 5 bases not matched to a gene. In germline, CDR1 is LNHDA, CDR2 SQIVND (reference sequence). CDR3 length equals 14 residues. CDR3 amino acids: CASSIRDRVNEQFF. In nucleotides, the CDR3 is TGTGCCAGTAGTATTCGGGACAGAGTCAATGAGCAGTTCTTC.

The chain has TRBV19 and TRBJ2-2, with 7 bases identical to TRBD1. This CDR3 is built from 16 residues. Per the germline V gene, CDR1 is LNHDA and CDR2 is SQIVND (reference sequence). V gave up 2 bases and J gave up 2 bases; unmatched junction bases: 5. CDR3 DNA sequence: TGTGCCAGTAGTATACGGGACAGCCTTAACACCGGGGAGCTGTTTTTT. This sequence encodes CASSIRDSLNTGELFF.

The CDR3 sequence: CASSSTVYNEKLFF. Written as DNA, the CDR3 is TGTGCCAGCAGCTCGACAGTCTATAATGAAAAACTGTTTTTT. The chain couples TRBV28 to TRBJ1-4; a weak D match, TRBD1 (5 bases). The CDR3 totals 14 residues. Trimming pared 6 bases from V and 4 bases from J, leaving 12 bases between. The V gene's germline CDR1 is MDHEN and CDR2 SYDVKM. The full variable domain, with the rest looked up from reference TRBV28 and TRBJ1-4, is DVKVTQSSRYLVKRTGEKVFLECVQDMDHENMFWYRQDPGLGLRLIYFSYDVKMKEKGDIPEGYSVSREKKERFSLILESASTNQTSMYLCASSSTVYNEKLFFGSGTQLSVL.

This clone was seen more than once but under ten times. The chain carries TRBV9 and TRBJ2-5; tentative D call: TRBD2 (5 bases). Trimming pared 0 bases from V and 2 bases from J, leaving 23 bases between. Germline CDR1 reads SGDLS; CDR2 reads YYNGEE. The CDR3 is made up of 19 amino acids. Written as DNA, the CDR3 is TGTGCCAGCAGCGTAGGCCTTAGCGTCGGTATACTACAGCAAGAGACCCAGTACTTC. It yields the protein CASSVGLSVGILQQETQYF.

The chain employs TRBV27 and TRBJ2-1; the D gene is possibly TRBD2 (6 bases). Deletions cut 6 bases from V and 4 bases from J, with 13 bases between. The germline V gene has CDR1 MNHEY and CDR2 SMNVEV (reference sequence). This CDR3 contains 14 residues. DNA for the CDR3: TGTGCCAGCAGCGGCCAGGAGGGTTACAATGAGCAGTTCTTC. This gives the protein CASSGQEGYNEQFF.